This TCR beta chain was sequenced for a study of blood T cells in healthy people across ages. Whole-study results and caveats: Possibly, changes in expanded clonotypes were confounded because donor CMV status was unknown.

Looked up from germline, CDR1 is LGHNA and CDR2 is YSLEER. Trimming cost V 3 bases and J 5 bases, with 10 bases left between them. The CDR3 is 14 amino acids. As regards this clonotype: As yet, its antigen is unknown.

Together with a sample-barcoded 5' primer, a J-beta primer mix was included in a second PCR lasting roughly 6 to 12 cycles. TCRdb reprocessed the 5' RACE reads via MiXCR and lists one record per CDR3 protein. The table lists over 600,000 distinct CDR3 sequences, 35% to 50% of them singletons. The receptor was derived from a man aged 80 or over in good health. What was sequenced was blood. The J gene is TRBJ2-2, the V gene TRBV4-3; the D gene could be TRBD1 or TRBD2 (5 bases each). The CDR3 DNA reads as TGCGCCAGCAGCCAGTCTGAGGGGACCGGGGAGCTGTTTTTT. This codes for CASSQSEGTGELFF.